The clone carrying this TCR beta chain came up many times. V lost 5 bases and J 5 bases, leaving 6 bases between the germline ends. The CDR3 totals 11 residues. Germline CDR1 reads SGHAT; CDR2 reads FQNNGV. This record belongs to a study of T cells in Graves' hyperthyroidism and ophthalmopathy. Template material for amplifying TCR beta CDR3 regions consisted of RNA transcripts. The primer set for the first-round RT-PCR of the TCR CDR3 was HTBI. TCRdb analysed the multiplex PCR reads with MiXCR anew, one entry per CDR3 protein. The sample contains 450,000 to 650,000 distinct CDR3 sequences, 12% to 15% of which appear only once.

This TCR was recovered from a woman under 30 with Graves' ophthalmopathy. The source material was blood. The chain links TRBV11-2 to TRBJ1-1; D gene ambiguous. CDR3 nucleotide sequence: TGTGCCAGCAGCGCGAGGACTGAAGCTTTCTTT. Translated, it gives CASSARTEAFF.